Below, one T cell receptor beta chain is given with its context. The antigen remains undetermined. The data were taken from a study of shared clonotypes between healthy human individuals. Findings and limits, study-wide: The four-donor shared clonotypes exceeded non-shared clonotypes in generation probability, with non-shared ones scoring lower.

Using immunoSEQ multiplex PCR, the repertoire was profiled, and TCRdb retains in-frame clones only, with some absent. The profile covers more than 400,000 clones, with about 95% appearing a single time and 0.06% taken by the ten largest. Germline CDR1 KGHSH, CDR2 LQKENI. V was pared by 1 base and J by 6 bases, with 13 bases between. CDR3 length equals 14 residues. This receptor was taken from a woman aged 30 to 39 in good health. The sample was naive CD4+ T cells sorted from blood. Stated subset: CD45RA+ positively selected. The chain recombines TRBV18 with TRBJ2-7; tentatively, D is TRBD2 (6 bases). The CDR3 is CASSPRDVGGEQYF. CDR3 DNA: TGTGCCAGCTCACCACGGGACGTGGGGGGCGAGCAGTACTTC.